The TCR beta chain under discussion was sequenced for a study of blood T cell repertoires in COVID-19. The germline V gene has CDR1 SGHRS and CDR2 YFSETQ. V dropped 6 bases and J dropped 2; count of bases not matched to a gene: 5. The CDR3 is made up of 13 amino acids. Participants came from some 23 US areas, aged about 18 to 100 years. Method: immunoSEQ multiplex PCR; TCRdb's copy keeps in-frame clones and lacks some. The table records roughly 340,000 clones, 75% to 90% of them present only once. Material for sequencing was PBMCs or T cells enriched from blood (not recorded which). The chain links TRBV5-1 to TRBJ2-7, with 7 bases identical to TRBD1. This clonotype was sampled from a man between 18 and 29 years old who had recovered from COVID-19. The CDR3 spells CASTKDRTYEQYF. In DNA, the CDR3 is TGCGCCAGCACCAAGGACAGGACCTACGAGCAGTACTTC. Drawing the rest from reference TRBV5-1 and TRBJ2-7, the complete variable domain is KAGVTQTPRYLIKTRGQQVTLSCSPISGHRSVSWYQQTPGQGLQFLFEYFSETQRNKGNFPGRFSGRQFSNSRSEMNVSTLELGDSALYLCASTKDRTYEQYFGPGTRLTVT.